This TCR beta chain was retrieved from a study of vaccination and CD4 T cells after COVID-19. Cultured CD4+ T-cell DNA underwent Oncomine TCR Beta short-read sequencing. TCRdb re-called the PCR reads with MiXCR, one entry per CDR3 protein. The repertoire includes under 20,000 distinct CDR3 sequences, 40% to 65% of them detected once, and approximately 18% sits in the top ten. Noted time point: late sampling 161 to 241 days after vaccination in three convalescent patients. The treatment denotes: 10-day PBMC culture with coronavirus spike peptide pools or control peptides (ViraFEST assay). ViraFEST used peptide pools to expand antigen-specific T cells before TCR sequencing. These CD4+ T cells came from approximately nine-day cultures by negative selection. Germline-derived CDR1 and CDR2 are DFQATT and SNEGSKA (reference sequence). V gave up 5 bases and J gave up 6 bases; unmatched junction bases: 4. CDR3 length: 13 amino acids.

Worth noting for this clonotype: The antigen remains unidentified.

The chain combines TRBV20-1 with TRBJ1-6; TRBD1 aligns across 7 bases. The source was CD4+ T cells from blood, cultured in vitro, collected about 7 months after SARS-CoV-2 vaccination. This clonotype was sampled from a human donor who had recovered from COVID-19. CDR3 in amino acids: CSALDRSNSPLHF. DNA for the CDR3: TGCAGTGCTTTGGACAGGAGTAATTCACCCCTCCACTTT.